What follows is one T cell receptor beta chain and its context. Its antigen is as yet unknown. A second 7 to 11 cycle PCR used barcoded and J-beta primers. At least 2.5 million CDR3-containing paired-end reads were obtained per sample. Using its own MiXCR run on the 5' RACE reads, TCRdb lists one record per CDR3 protein. This table holds about 680,000 distinct CDR3 sequences, around half found once. The data were taken from a study of blood T cells in healthy people across ages. Broader study findings: In older individuals, TCR beta diversity per million T cells was lower, falling roughly linearly with age.

This sequence originates from an older woman in good health. The sample was blood.

CDR3 region: CASSIDSSGSTGELFF. CDR3 bases: TGTGCCAGCAGCATAGATTCTAGCGGGAGTACCGGGGAGCTGTTTTTT. The chain has TRBV7-2 and TRBJ2-2; 10 nucleotides agree with TRBD2. Germline loops: CDR1 SGHTA, CDR2 FQGNSA. The J segment lost 5 bases and the V segment lost 5 bases, leaving 8 bases of the junction unmatched. The CDR3 length is 16 residues.